This section outlines one TCR beta chain sequence together with its context. One end of the junction is discordant with germline, which a read error may explain. The data belong to a study of blood T cell repertoires in COVID-19. Looking at the study overall: COVID-19 samples from acute and convalescent phases originated in the United States, Italy and Spain. The analysed material was cDNA or gDNA that came from T cells, B-cell-depleted T cells, or PBMCs.

Repertoires were generated with immunoSEQ multiplex PCR, while TCRdb's copy carries only in-frame clones and drops some. The sample records around 260,000 clones, about 93% being singletons. Cohort allocation depended upon clinical history that participants reported. The germline CDR1 and CDR2 sequences are DFQATT and SNEGSKA (reference sequence). There are 10 residues in the CDR3. Sample: PBMCs or T cells enriched from blood (not recorded which). The clonotype was recovered from a woman younger than 45 who had recovered from COVID-19. The chain recombines TRBV20-1 with TRBJ1-5, with 7 bases fitting TRBD1. CDR3 region: CSVQGEFGDF. DNA for the CDR3: TGCAGTGTCCAGGGGGAGTTTGGGGATTTT.